This is a list of T cell receptor beta chains from one sample in a study of T cell responses to AZD1222 COVID-19 vaccine. Sequencing used immunoSEQ multiplex PCR; TCRdb keeps in-frame clones, though not all of them. Among more than 150,000 clones, roughly 93% were seen once, and the ten largest hold nearly 1%. The sample was peripheral blood, taken on day 0 of AZD1222 vaccination. These receptors were collected from an adult in good health. Both conserved end residues are part of each CDR3. The order of the fields is clone size, V gene, J gene, D gene, CDR3 DNA, CDR3 protein. D genes are given only for firm matches. The listing skips clone size in some rows; elsewhere it reads once, few, many or a size class.

clone_size: -; v_call: TRBV7-6; j_call: TRBJ2-1; d_call: -; cdr3_nt: TGTGCCAGCAGCCCCCAGGGTTCTTCCCTCCCCTACAATGAGCAGTTCTTC; cdr3_aa: CASSPQGSSLPYNEQFF
clone_size: -; v_call: TRBV4-1; j_call: TRBJ2-7; d_call: TRBD1; cdr3_nt: TGCGCCAGCAGCCAAGATCCGGGGACAGTCTCCTACGAGCAGTACTTC; cdr3_aa: CASSQDPGTVSYEQYF
clone_size: once; v_call: TRBV19; j_call: TRBJ1-2; d_call: -; cdr3_nt: TGTGCCAGTAGTATAGATGGGCTGCGGGGCTACACCTTC; cdr3_aa: CASSIDGLRGYTF
clone_size: -; v_call: TRBV7-3; j_call: TRBJ1-6; d_call: TRBD1; cdr3_nt: TGTGCCAGCAGCTTTCCGACAGGGGGCAATTCACCCCTCCACTTT; cdr3_aa: CASSFPTGGNSPLHF
clone_size: -; v_call: TRBV12-3/TRBV12-4; j_call: TRBJ1-3; d_call: -; cdr3_nt: TGTGCCAGCAGTCCGTCCTCTGGAAACACCATATATTTT; cdr3_aa: CASSPSSGNTIYF
clone_size: -; v_call: TRBV28; j_call: TRBJ2-7; d_call: TRBD2; cdr3_nt: TGTGCCAGCAGTACTAGCGGGAGGAGGTACGACGAGCAGTACTTC; cdr3_aa: CASSTSGRRYDEQYF
clone_size: -; v_call: TRBV18; j_call: TRBJ1-2; d_call: -; cdr3_nt: TGTGCCAGCTCACCGCGACCCGACCGGGACCGAACTTATGGCTACACCTTC; cdr3_aa: CASSPRPDRDRTYGYTF
clone_size: -; v_call: TRBV6-5; j_call: TRBJ2-2; d_call: -; cdr3_nt: TGTGCCAGCAGTTTCGTCAGGGGTTCCGGGGAGCTGTTTTTT; cdr3_aa: CASSFVRGSGELFF
clone_size: once; v_call: TRBV28; j_call: TRBJ2-3; d_call: TRBD2; cdr3_nt: TGTGCCAGCAGTAGACTAGCGGGAGTGGGCACAGATACGCAGTATTTT; cdr3_aa: CASSRLAGVGTDTQYF
clone_size: once; v_call: TRBV9; j_call: TRBJ1-2; d_call: -; cdr3_nt: TGTGCCAGCAGCCCCAGCTGGGGACCCTCTAACTATGGCTACACCTTC; cdr3_aa: CASSPSWGPSNYGYTF
clone_size: -; v_call: TRBV20-1; j_call: TRBJ2-7; d_call: -; cdr3_nt: TGCAGTGGTGGGGATCCCTACGAGCAGTACTTC; cdr3_aa: CSGGDPYEQYF
clone_size: -; v_call: TRBV5-5; j_call: TRBJ2-1; d_call: -; cdr3_nt: TGTGCCAGCAGCACAGCTACAGGGTATGAGAATGAGCAGTTCTTC; cdr3_aa: CASSTATGYENEQFF
clone_size: -; v_call: TRBV27; j_call: TRBJ2-6; d_call: TRBD1; cdr3_nt: TGTGCCAGCCGGACAGGTTACGCTGGGGCCAACGTCCTGACTTTC; cdr3_aa: CASRTGYAGANVLTF
clone_size: -; v_call: TRBV2; j_call: TRBJ2-7; d_call: -; cdr3_nt: TGTGCCAGCAGTGGGACTTTAAAGTCCTACGAGCAGTACTTC; cdr3_aa: CASSGTLKSYEQYF
clone_size: -; v_call: TRBV4-1; j_call: TRBJ1-2; d_call: -; cdr3_nt: TGCGCCAGCAGCCAAGATGGGCCAAGGATGGGTGGCTACACCTTC; cdr3_aa: CASSQDGPRMGGYTF
clone_size: -; v_call: TRBV7-9; j_call: TRBJ2-7; d_call: -; cdr3_nt: TGTGCCAGCAGCGATAGCTCCTACGAGCAGTACTTC; cdr3_aa: CASSDSSYEQYF
clone_size: -; v_call: TRBV7-9; j_call: TRBJ1-2; d_call: -; cdr3_nt: TGTGCCAGCAGCCCTCGGGGAGAAGATGGCTACACCTTC; cdr3_aa: CASSPRGEDGYTF
clone_size: -; v_call: TRBV14; j_call: TRBJ1-1; d_call: -; cdr3_nt: TGTGCCAGCAGCCAAGATCACTATCTGCGGGGGACTGAAGCTTTCTTT; cdr3_aa: CASSQDHYLRGTEAFF
clone_size: -; v_call: TRBV7-2; j_call: TRBJ1-5; d_call: -; cdr3_nt: TGTGCCAGCAGCTTATCAGGGGAACAGCCCCAGCATTTT; cdr3_aa: CASSLSGEQPQHF
clone_size: -; v_call: TRBV11-3; j_call: TRBJ2-1; d_call: -; cdr3_nt: TGTGCCAGCAGCTTAGAGGGGGTTAGGAATGAGCAGTTCTTC; cdr3_aa: CASSLEGVRNEQFF
clone_size: -; v_call: TRBV19; j_call: TRBJ2-3; d_call: -; cdr3_nt: TGTGCCAGTAGCCAAACCGCGGGACGGACGTACACAGATACGCAGTATTTT; cdr3_aa: CASSQTAGRTYTDTQYF
clone_size: once; v_call: TRBV28; j_call: TRBJ1-1; d_call: -; cdr3_nt: TGTGCCAGCAGCCCGGATACCATGAACACTGAAGCTTTCTTT; cdr3_aa: CASSPDTMNTEAFF
clone_size: -; v_call: TRBV9; j_call: TRBJ1-5; d_call: TRBD1; cdr3_nt: TGTGCCAGCAGCGTGGGACAGGGCAGCCAGCCCCAGCATTTT; cdr3_aa: CASSVGQGSQPQHF